One sample yielded the 27 T cell receptor beta chains listed below, sequenced in a study of Ad26.COV2.S vaccination and SARS-CoV-2 variants. The table came from immunoSEQ multiplex PCR; TCRdb's copy has only in-frame clones and leaves some out. The sample holds 440,000 or so clones, 90% seen once. Sample treatment: over 15 received Ad26.COV2.S at low or high dose, single or two shots; about 5 received placebo; per-sample allocation not given. Following the first vaccine or placebo injection, samples were taken on day 63. The source material was peripheral blood, sampled in a trial of Ad26.COV2.S vaccine versus placebo. The source is a person aged 18 to 65 who received the Ad26.COV2.S COVID-19 vaccine or a placebo.

The rearrangement uses TRBV7-2 and TRBJ1-2; D unclear. The CDR3 has 14 residues. From germline, CDR1 is SGHTA and CDR2 FQGNSA. Trimming stripped 5 bases from V and 3 bases from J, with 13 bases between. The CDR3 coding sequence is TGTGCCAGCAGCGACCCGGGCCAATACTATGGCTACACCTTC. Translating it yields CASSDPGQYYGYTF.

CDR3 nucleotide sequence: TGTGCCATCAGTGTTGGACTCCCCTTGGATACGCAGTATTTT. Translated, it gives CAISVGLPLDTQYF. The chain recombines TRBV10-3 with TRBJ2-3; D perhaps matches TRBD2 (5 bases). This CDR3 comprises 14 residues. Germline-derived CDR1 and CDR2 are ENHRY and SYGVKD. V was shortened by 4 bases and J by 6 bases, with 14 bases between the two germline ends.

The chain couples TRBV6-2 or TRBV6-3 to TRBJ1-2; D call uncertain. The CDR3 spans 13 residues. Germline assignment: CDR1 MNHEY and CDR2 SVGEGT. Trimming cost V 8 bases and J 3 bases, with 13 bases left between them. Here the CDR3 reads CASRPSTYYGYTF. The CDR3, as DNA: TGTGCCAGCCGCCCAAGCACGTACTATGGCTACACCTTC.

The gene calls are TRBV4-2 and TRBJ2-3; 9 nucleotides align to TRBD2. With 0 bases clipped from V and 3 bases from J, the junction kept 4 bases outside the gene matches. This CDR3 is 16 amino acids long. Germline loops: CDR1 LGHNA, CDR2 YNFKEQ. CDR3 amino acids: CASSQEVAGATDTQYF. CDR3 in DNA: TGTGCCAGCAGCCAAGAGGTAGCGGGGGCAACAGATACGCAGTATTTT.

The rearrangement uses TRBV11-2 and TRBJ1-6, with a weak D call TRBD1 (6 bases). The germline V and J ends were trimmed by 5 bases and 0 bases, with 14 bases remaining between them. The CDR3 consists of 17 residues. CDR1 is SGHAT, CDR2 FQNNGV, per germline. Here the CDR3 DNA reads TGTGCCAGCAGCGGGGACACCAAAGGCTCCTATAATTCACCCCTCCACTTT. It codes for CASSGDTKGSYNSPLHF. The full variable domain, rest sourced from reference TRBV11-2 and TRBJ1-6, is EAGVAQSPRYKIIEKRQSVAFWCNPISGHATLYWYQQILGQGPKLLIQFQNNGVVDDSQLPKDRFSAERLKGVDSTLKIQPAKLEDSAVYLCASSGDTKGSYNSPLHFGNGTRLTVT.

V usage is TRBV11-2 and J usage is TRBJ2-7, with D possibly matching TRBD2 (5 bases). Germline CDR1 is SGHAT and CDR2 is FQNNGV. V lost 6 bases to trimming and J lost 3 bases, with 18 bases between them. The CDR3 sequence is 15 residues long. The DNA of the CDR3 is TGTGCCAGCAGACTAGAGGCGGCTGACTTCTACGAGCAGTACTTC. As protein: CASRLEAADFYEQYF.

The chain employs TRBV7-2 and TRBJ2-1, with 16 bases fitting TRBD2. This CDR3 is built from 15 residues. J gave up 8 bases and V 5 bases, and 3 bases lay outside the gene matches. Germline values: CDR1 SGHTA, CDR2 FQGNSA. CDR3 residues: CASSAGTSGRDEQFF. The CDR3 DNA reads as TGTGCCAGCAGCGCCGGGACTAGCGGGAGGGATGAGCAGTTCTTC.

The chain employs TRBV28 and TRBJ2-1; D is perhaps TRBD1 or TRBD2 (5 bases each). There are 14 residues in the CDR3. Per germline, CDR1 MDHEN and CDR2 SYDVKM. The V end lost 6 bases, the J end lost 3 bases, and 12 bases lay between the germline ends. The CDR3 bases are TGTGCCAGCAGACAAGGGGACCTCTACAATGAGCAGTTCTTC. Amino acid sequence: CASRQGDLYNEQFF.

The chain couples TRBV5-4 to TRBJ2-7; 7 nucleotides line up with TRBD1. J lost 3 bases, V lost 4 bases, and 13 bases had no gene match. The germline V gene has CDR1 SGHNT and CDR2 YYREEE (reference sequence). This CDR3 has 16 residues. The CDR3 protein is CASSLPPTGADYEQYF. In DNA form, the CDR3 reads TGTGCCAGCAGCCTTCCCCCCACAGGGGCGGACTACGAGCAGTACTTC. Full variable domain (missing parts from reference TRBV5-4 and TRBJ2-7): ETGVTQSPTHLIKTRGQQVTLRCSSQSGHNTVSWYQQALGQGPQFIFQYYREEENGRGNFPPRFSGLQFPNYSSELNVNALELDDSALYLCASSLPPTGADYEQYFGPGTRLTVT.

The V call is TRBV24-1, the J call TRBJ2-7, with D perhaps TRBD2 (6 bases). V lost 2 bases to trimming and J lost 0 bases, with 10 bases between them. Looked up from germline, CDR1 is KGHDR and CDR2 is SFDVKD. The CDR3 covers 15 residues. CDR3 amino acids: CATSDSKRASYEQYF. CDR3 bases: TGTGCCACCAGTGATTCTAAGCGGGCCTCCTACGAGCAGTACTTC.

The V and J genes are TRBV9 and TRBJ1-5, with a weak D call TRBD1 (5 bases). Germline lookup yields CDR1 SGDLS and CDR2 YYNGEE. The CDR3 is 15 amino acids. V lost 0 bases, J lost 1 base, and 8 bases lay in between. CDR3 sequence reads: CASSVGGLSNQPQHF. CDR3 nucleotides: TGTGCCAGCAGCGTAGGGGGGTTAAGCAATCAGCCCCAGCATTTT.

The chain joins TRBV10-2 to TRBJ1-2; TRBD1 matches 8 bases. V was pared by 5 bases and J by 8 bases, with 4 bases of the junction left unmatched. This CDR3 contains 12 residues. Germline CDR1 is WSHSY and CDR2 is SAAADI. CDR3 protein: CASSPDRAGYTF. The CDR3 DNA sequence: TGCGCCAGCAGTCCGGACAGGGCCGGCTACACCTTC.

The chain recombines TRBV4-1 with TRBJ2-4, with a tentative D call TRBD2 (6 bases). Per the germline V gene, CDR1 is MGHRA and CDR2 is YSYEKL. The CDR3 totals 15 residues. V dropped 2 bases and J dropped 0 bases, with 8 bases sitting between them. In nucleotides, the CDR3 is TGCGCCAGCAGCCAACTGGGACTAGCCAAAAACATTCAGTACTTC. Its translation is CASSQLGLAKNIQYF.

This clone was seen just once. The V call is TRBV5-4, the J call TRBJ2-5; a possible D gene is TRBD1 (6 bases). The V end lost 4 bases, the J end lost 0 bases, and 13 bases lay between the germline ends. The germline gives CDR1 SGHNT, CDR2 YYREEE (reference sequence). CDR3 size: 15 residues. In DNA, the CDR3 is TGTGCCAGCAGCATCCCCACAGGGAACCAAGAGACCCAGTACTTC. Translated: CASSIPTGNQETQYF.

The chain is built from TRBV7-2 and TRBJ1-1; D remains unclear. The CDR3 is made up of 14 amino acids. V was trimmed by 6 bases and J by 0 bases, leaving 11 bases between them. From germline, CDR1 is SGHTA and CDR2 FQGNSA. The CDR3 nucleotides are TGTGCCAGCAGACGGAGCGGGATGAACACTGAAGCTTTCTTT. This translates into CASRRSGMNTEAFF.

The CDR3 loop reads CASSQRQGSNQPQHF. As DNA, the CDR3 is TGTGCCAGCTCGCAACGACAGGGCTCCAATCAGCCCCAGCATTTT. This sequence joins TRBV18 and TRBJ1-5, with 7 positions matching TRBD1. After removal of 6 bases from V and 3 bases from J, the junction contained 8 bases not matched to a gene. Germline CDR1 and CDR2: KGHSH and LQKENI. CDR3 length: 15 residues.

This sequence joins TRBV5-4 and TRBJ2-1, with TRBD2 as a possible D gene (5 bases). Between the trimmed V and J ends, which lost 0 bases and 0 bases, there was a span of 10 bases. Germline CDR1 SGHNT, CDR2 YYREEE (reference sequence). CDR3 length: 16 amino acids. CDR3 sequence reads: CASSLVGRLSYNEQFF. The CDR3 nucleotides read TGTGCCAGCAGCTTGGTTGGGAGACTCTCCTACAATGAGCAGTTCTTC.

This chain connects TRBV28 to TRBJ2-7; D is tentatively TRBD1 or TRBD2 (6 bases each). Trimming removed 1 base at V and 5 bases at J, with 12 bases between. This CDR3 spans 14 amino acids. CDR1 and CDR2 (germline): MDHEN, SYDVKM. CDR3: CASSLSGAQDEQYF. CDR3 nucleotide sequence: TGTGCCAGCAGTTTATCGGGGGCCCAAGACGAGCAGTACTTC.

V and J are TRBV30 and TRBJ1-4; D is perhaps TRBD1 (5 bases). Germline CDR1 and CDR2: GTSNPN and SVGIG (reference sequence). Trimming left V 2 bases short and J 5 bases short, with 9 bases between. The length of the CDR3 is 13 residues. CDR3 coding DNA: TGTGCCTGGAGTTCAGGGTTGAATGAAAAACTGTTTTTT. Translated, it gives CAWSSGLNEKLFF.

The V and J genes are TRBV7-9 and TRBJ2-1, with D possibly being TRBD1 (5 bases). Germline CDR1 SEHNR, CDR2 FQNEAQ (reference sequence). This CDR3 region has 15 residues. The V and J ends lost 5 bases and 1 base respectively, with 12 bases between them. The CDR3 region is CASSPRQGSYNEQFF. The CDR3 DNA reads TGTGCCAGCAGCCCGCGCCAGGGTTCCTACAATGAGCAGTTCTTC.

The chain carries TRBV7-3 and TRBJ1-1; D is unresolved. Germline CDR1 SGHTA, CDR2 FQGTGA. This CDR3 is built from 14 residues. V was cut by 3 bases and J by 0 bases, with 8 bases left in between. CDR3: CASSFTRVNTEAFF. CDR3 bases: TGTGCCAGCAGCTTCACACGGGTGAACACTGAAGCTTTCTTT.

V usage is TRBV19 and J usage is TRBJ2-1, with 7 bases identical to TRBD1. The CDR3 totals 12 residues. The V gene's germline CDR1 is LNHDA and CDR2 SQIVND (reference sequence). V gave up 5 bases and J gave up 15 bases; unmatched junction bases: 10. CDR3 loop: CASSPRGQRLFF. The DNA for the CDR3 is TGTGCCAGTAGTCCAAGGGGACAGAGGTTGTTCTTC. The full variable domain, in which reference TRBV19 and TRBJ2-1 provide the parts outside the CDR3, is DGGITQSPKYLFRKEGQNVTLSCEQNLNHDAMYWYRQDPGQGLRLIYYSQIVNDFQKGDIAEGYSVSREKKESFPLTVTSAQKNPTAFYLCASSPRGQRLFFGPGTRLTVL.

The chain carries TRBV6-4 and TRBJ2-7; D is ambiguous. From germline, CDR1 is MRHNA and CDR2 SNTAGT. V gave up 10 bases and J gave up 3 bases, with 22 bases separating them. The CDR3 is 15 residues long. The CDR3 spells CAIAPPQKGIYEQYF. CDR3 nucleotide sequence: TGTGCCATCGCGCCACCTCAAAAAGGCATCTACGAGCAGTACTTC.

The chain joins TRBV4-3 to TRBJ2-1; 13 nucleotides align to TRBD2. This CDR3 is built from 18 residues. Germline V gene sequence: CDR1 LGHNA, CDR2 YSLEER. Trimming cost V 2 bases and J 1 base; bases outside gene matches: 5. CDR3 nucleotide sequence: TGCGCCAGCAGCCAAACCATGACTAGCGGGGGGTCCTACAATGAGCAGTTCTTC. Encoded protein: CASSQTMTSGGSYNEQFF.

The chain joins TRBV27 to TRBJ2-7; unclear D gene. The CDR3 extends over 15 amino acids. V lost 4 bases and J 0 bases, leaving 13 bases between the germline ends. The germline CDR1 and CDR2 sequences are MNHEY and SMNVEV (reference sequence). CDR3 in amino acids: CASSSRTDLSYEQYF. The CDR3 DNA sequence: TGTGCCAGCAGTTCCAGGACGGACCTCTCCTACGAGCAGTACTTC.

DNA of the CDR3: TGCGCCAGCAGCCCCAGGGGGGGTACTATGAATGAGCAGTTCTTC. The encoded protein is CASSPRGGTMNEQFF. V is TRBV5-1 and J is TRBJ2-1, with D perhaps being TRBD1 or TRBD2 (7 bases each). Per germline, CDR1 SGHRS and CDR2 YFSETQ. This CDR3 is built from 15 residues. Trimming removed 4 bases from V and 7 bases from J, with 18 bases in between.

The CDR3 spells CASSQVAEAFF. CDR3 sequence (DNA): TGTGCCAGCAGCCAGGTCGCTGAAGCTTTCTTT. The V gene is TRBV3-1 (or the pseudogene TRBV3-2), the J gene TRBJ1-1; D remains unclear. Trimming left V 3 bases short and J 6 bases short, with 5 bases between. CDR3 length: 11 residues. Germline CDR1 reads LGHDT; CDR2 reads YNNKEL (reference sequence).